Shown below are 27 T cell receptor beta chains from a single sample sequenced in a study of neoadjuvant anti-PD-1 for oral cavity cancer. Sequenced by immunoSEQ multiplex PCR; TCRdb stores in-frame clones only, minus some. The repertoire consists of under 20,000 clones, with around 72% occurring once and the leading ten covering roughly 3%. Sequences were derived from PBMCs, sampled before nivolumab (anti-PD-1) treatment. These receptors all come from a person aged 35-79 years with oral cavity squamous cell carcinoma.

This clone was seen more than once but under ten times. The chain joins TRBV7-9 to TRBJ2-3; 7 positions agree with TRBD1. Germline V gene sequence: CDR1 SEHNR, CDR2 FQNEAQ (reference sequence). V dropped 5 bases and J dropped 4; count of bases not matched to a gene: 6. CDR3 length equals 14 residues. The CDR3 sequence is CASSLGQVPDTQYF. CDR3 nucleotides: TGTGCCAGCAGCCTCGGACAGGTGCCAGATACGCAGTATTTT.

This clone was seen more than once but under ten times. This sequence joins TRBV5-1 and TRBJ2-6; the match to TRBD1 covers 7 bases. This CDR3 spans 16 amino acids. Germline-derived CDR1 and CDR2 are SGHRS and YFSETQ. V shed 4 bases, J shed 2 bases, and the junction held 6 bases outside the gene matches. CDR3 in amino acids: CASSTGQRAGANVLTF. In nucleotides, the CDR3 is TGCGCCAGCAGCACGGGACAGCGAGCTGGGGCCAACGTCCTGACTTTC.

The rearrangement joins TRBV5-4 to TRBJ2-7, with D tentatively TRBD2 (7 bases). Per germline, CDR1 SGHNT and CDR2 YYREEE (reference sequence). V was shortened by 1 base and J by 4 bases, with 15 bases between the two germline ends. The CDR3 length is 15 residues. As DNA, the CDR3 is TGTGCCAGCAGCTTGAGTGGAGGGGGGGGATACGAGCAGTACTTC. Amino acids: CASSLSGGGGYEQYF.

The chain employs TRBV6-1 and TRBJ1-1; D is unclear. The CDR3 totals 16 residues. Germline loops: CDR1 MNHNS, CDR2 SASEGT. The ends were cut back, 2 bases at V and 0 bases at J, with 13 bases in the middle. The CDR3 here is CASSEYGPALNTEAFF. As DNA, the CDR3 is TGTGCCAGCAGTGAATACGGTCCGGCCTTGAACACTGAAGCTTTCTTT.

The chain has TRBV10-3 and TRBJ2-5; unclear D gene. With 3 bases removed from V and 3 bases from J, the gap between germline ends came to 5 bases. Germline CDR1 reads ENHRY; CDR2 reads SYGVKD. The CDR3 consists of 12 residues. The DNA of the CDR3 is TGTGCCATCAGTGATGGGGAAGAGACCCAGTACTTC. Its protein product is CAISDGEETQYF.

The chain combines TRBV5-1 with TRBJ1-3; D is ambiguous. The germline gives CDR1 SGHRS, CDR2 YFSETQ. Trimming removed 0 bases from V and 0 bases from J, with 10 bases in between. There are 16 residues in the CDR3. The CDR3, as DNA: TGCGCCAGCAGCTTGGAAGTCCGATACTCTGGAAACACCATATATTTT. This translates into CASSLEVRYSGNTIYF.

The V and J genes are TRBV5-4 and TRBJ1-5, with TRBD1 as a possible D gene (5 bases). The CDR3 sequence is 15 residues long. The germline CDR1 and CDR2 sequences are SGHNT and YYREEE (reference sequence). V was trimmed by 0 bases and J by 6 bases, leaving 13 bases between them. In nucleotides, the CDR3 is TGTGCCAGCAGCTTGGAAAGGGGAGTGAGTCAGCCCCAGCATTTT. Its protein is CASSLERGVSQPQHF.

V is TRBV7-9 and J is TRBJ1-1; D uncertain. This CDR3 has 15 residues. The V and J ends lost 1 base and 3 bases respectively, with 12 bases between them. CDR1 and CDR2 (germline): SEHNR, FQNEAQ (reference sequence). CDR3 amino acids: CASSLGAGSDTEAFF. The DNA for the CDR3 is TGTGCCAGCAGCTTAGGGGCAGGCTCGGACACTGAAGCTTTCTTT. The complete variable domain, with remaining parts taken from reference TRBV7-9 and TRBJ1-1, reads DTGVSQNPRHKITKRGQNVTFRCDPISEHNRLYWYRQTLGQGPEFLTYFQNEAQLEKSRLLSDRFSAERPKGSFSTLEIQRTEQGDSAMYLCASSLGAGSDTEAFFGQGTRLTVV.

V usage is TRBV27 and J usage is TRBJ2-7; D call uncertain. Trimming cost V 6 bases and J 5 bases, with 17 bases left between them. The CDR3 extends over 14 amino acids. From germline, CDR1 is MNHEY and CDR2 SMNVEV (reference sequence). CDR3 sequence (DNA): TGTGCCAGCAGCAGAACGGTCCAGACGGACGAGCAGTACTTC. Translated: CASSRTVQTDEQYF.

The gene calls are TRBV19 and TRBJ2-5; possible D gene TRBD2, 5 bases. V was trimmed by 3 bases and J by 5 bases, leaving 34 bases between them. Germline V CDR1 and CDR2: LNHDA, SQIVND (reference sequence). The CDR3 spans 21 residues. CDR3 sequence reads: CASSILNVGPPRSGYLETQYF. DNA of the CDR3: TGTGCCAGTAGTATCCTTAACGTTGGACCGCCGAGATCGGGGTATTTGGAGACCCAGTACTTC.

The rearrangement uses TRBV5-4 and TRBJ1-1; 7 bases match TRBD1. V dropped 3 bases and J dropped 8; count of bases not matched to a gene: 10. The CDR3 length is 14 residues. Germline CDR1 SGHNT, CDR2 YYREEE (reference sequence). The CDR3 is CASSSVGDRPEAFF. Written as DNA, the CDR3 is TGTGCCAGCAGCTCCGTCGGGGACAGACCCGAAGCTTTCTTT.

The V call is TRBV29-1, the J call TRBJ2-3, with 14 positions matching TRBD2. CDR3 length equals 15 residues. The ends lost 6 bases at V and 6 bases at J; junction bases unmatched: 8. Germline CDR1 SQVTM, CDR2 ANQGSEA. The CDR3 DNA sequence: TGCAGCGTCCTGGGACTAGCGGGAGAGGTGGATACGCAGTATTTT. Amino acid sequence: CSVLGLAGEVDTQYF.

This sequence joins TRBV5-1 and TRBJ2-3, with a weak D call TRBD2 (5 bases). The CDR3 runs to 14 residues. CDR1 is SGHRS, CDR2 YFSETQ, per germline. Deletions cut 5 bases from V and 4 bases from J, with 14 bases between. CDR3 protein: CASRPGLGSDTQYF. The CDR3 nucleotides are TGCGCCAGCAGACCGGGATTAGGTTCAGATACGCAGTATTTT.

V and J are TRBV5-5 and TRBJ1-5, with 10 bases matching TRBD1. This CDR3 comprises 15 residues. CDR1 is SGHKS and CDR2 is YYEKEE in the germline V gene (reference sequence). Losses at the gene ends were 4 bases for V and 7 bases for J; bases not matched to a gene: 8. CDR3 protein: CASSLETGGRQPQHF. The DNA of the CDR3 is TGTGCCAGCAGCCTCGAGACAGGGGGCCGGCAGCCCCAGCATTTT. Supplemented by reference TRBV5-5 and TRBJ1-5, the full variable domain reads DAGVTQSPTHLIKTRGQQVTLRCSPISGHKSVSWYQQVLGQGPQFIFQYYEKEERGRGNFPDRFSARQFPNYSSELNVNALLLGDSALYLCASSLETGGRQPQHFGDGTRLSIL.

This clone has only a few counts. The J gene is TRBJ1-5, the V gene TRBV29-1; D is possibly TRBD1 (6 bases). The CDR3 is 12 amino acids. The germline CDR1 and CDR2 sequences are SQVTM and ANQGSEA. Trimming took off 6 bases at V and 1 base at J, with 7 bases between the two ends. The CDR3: CSVGGSNQPQHF. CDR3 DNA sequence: TGCAGCGTAGGGGGGAGCAATCAGCCCCAGCATTTT.

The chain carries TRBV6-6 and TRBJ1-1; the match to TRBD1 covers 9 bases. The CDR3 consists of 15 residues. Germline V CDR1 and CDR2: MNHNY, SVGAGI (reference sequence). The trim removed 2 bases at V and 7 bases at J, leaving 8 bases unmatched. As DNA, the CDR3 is TGTGCCAGCAGTTACCCTTTAACAGGGGGCCTTGAAGCTTTCTTT. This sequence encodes CASSYPLTGGLEAFF.

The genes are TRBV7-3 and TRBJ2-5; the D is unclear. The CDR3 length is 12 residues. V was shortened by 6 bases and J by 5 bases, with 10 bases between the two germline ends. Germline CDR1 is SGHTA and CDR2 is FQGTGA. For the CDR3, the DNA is TGTGCCAGCAGTAATCCCCTGGAGACCCAGTACTTC. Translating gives CASSNPLETQYF.

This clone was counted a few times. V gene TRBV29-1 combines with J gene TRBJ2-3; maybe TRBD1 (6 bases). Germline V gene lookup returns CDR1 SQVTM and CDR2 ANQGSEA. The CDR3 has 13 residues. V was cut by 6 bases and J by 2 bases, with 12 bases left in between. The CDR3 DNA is TGCAGCGTACAGGGTCGGGTCACAGATACGCAGTATTTT. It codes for CSVQGRVTDTQYF.

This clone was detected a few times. The DNA of the CDR3 is TGCGCCAGCAGCTTGGGATGGCGGGGAGGTGATGAGCAGTTCTTC. Translated, it gives CASSLGWRGGDEQFF. This chain uses TRBV5-1 with TRBJ2-1; D possibly corresponds to TRBD2 (6 bases). The CDR3 spans 15 residues. CDR1 is SGHRS and CDR2 is YFSETQ in the germline V gene. V shed 0 bases and J shed 8 bases, with 15 bases lying between them.

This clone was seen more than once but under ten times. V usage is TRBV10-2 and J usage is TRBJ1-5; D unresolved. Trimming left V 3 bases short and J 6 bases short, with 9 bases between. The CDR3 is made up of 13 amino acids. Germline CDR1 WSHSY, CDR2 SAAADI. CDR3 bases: TGCGCCAGCAGTGAAGCCGGGCCTCAGCCCCAGCATTTT. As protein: CASSEAGPQPQHF.

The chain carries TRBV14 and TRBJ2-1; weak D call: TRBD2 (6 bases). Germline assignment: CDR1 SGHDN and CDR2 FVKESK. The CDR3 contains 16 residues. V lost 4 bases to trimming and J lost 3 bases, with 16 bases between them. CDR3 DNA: TGTGCCAGCAGCCCCAAGGGAGGAGTCAACTACAATGAGCAGTTCTTC. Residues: CASSPKGGVNYNEQFF. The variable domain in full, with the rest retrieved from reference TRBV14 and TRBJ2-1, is EAGVTQFPSHSVIEKGQTVTLRCDPISGHDNLYWYRRVMGKEIKFLLHFVKESKQDESGMPNNRFLAERTGGTYSTLKVQPAELEDSGVYFCASSPKGGVNYNEQFFGPGTRLTVL.

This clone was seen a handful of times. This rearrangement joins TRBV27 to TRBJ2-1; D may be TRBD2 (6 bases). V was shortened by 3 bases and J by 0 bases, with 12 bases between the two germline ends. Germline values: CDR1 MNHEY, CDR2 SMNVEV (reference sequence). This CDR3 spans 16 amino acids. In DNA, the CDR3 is TGTGCCAGCAGTTTCATTCGGGGGAGCTCCTACAATGAGCAGTTCTTC. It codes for CASSFIRGSSYNEQFF.

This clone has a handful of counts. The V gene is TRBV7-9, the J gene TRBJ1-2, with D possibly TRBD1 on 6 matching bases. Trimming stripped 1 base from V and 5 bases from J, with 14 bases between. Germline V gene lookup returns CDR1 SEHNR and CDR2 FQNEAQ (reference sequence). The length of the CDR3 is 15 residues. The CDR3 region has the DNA TGTGCCAGCAGCTTAGATACGGGGGCGAGGTATGGCTACACCTTC. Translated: CASSLDTGARYGYTF.

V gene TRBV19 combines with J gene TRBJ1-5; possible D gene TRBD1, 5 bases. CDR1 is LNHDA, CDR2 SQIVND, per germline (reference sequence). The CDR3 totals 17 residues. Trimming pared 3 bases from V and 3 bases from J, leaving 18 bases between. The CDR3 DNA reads TGTGCCAGTAGTATGGTATGGGGGATGACAGCCAATCAGCCCCAGCATTTT. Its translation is CASSMVWGMTANQPQHF.

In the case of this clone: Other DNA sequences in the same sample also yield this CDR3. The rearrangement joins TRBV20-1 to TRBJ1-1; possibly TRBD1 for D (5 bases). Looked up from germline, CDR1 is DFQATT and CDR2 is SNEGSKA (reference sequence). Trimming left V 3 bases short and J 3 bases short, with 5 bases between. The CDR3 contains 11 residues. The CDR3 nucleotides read TGCAGTGCTAGGGGGGACACTGAAGCTTTCTTT. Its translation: CSARGDTEAFF.

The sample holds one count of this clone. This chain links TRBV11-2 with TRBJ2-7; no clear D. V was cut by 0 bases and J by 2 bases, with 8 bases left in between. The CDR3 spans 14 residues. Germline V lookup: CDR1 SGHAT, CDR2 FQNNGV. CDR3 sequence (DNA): TGTGCCAGCAGCTTAGAGTCTCAGGCCTACGAGCAGTACTTC. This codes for CASSLESQAYEQYF. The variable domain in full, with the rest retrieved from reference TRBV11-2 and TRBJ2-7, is EAGVAQSPRYKIIEKRQSVAFWCNPISGHATLYWYQQILGQGPKLLIQFQNNGVVDDSQLPKDRFSAERLKGVDSTLKIQPAKLEDSAVYLCASSLESQAYEQYFGPGTRLTVT.

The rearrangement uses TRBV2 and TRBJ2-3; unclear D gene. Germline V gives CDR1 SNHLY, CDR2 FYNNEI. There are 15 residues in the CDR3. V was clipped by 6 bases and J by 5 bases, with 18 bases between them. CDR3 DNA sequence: TGTGCCAGCAGACCTCGACCCATCCCAGAAGATACGCAGTATTTT. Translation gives CASRPRPIPEDTQYF.